Listed below are T cell receptor beta chains from one sample, sequenced in a study of T-cell reconstitution after alpha-beta-depleted transplantation in children. MiXCR was run by TCRdb on the PCR reads, yielding one entry per CDR3 protein. The sample has around 300,000 distinct CDR3 sequences, 7.5% to 9% seen once. The sequenced sample was peripheral blood, obtained 360 days after TCRalphabeta/CD19-depleted stem cell transplant. Receptors originate from a female patient aged 2-15 years who had a stem cell transplant for Fanconi anemia, so the T cells may come from the graft donor. CDR3s include the opening cysteine and the closing phenylalanine or tryptophan. A D gene is named only where the DNA matches it firmly. Expanded clones are given a class, and other clones once, few, many or no size at all.

TRBV6-2/TRBV6-3	TRBJ2-3	many	NA	CASSLPHRARDTQYF	TGTGCCAGCAGCCTCCCCCACAGGGCTCGAGATACGCAGTATTTT
TRBV10-3	TRBJ2-3	NA	NA	CAISDLGISTDTQYF	TGTGCCATCAGTGATCTGGGGATTAGCACAGATACGCAGTATTTT
TRBV24-1	TRBJ1-2	few	NA	CATSDLGGYGYTF	TGTGCCACCAGTGATTTAGGGGGCTATGGCTACACCTTC
TRBV12-3/TRBV12-4	TRBJ2-1	many	NA	CASSLGDGYNEQFF	TGTGCCAGCAGTTTAGGAGACGGGTACAATGAGCAGTTCTTC
TRBV20-1	TRBJ1-6	few	NA	CSARDALSYNSPLHF	TGCAGTGCTAGAGACGCGCTTTCCTATAATTCACCCCTCCACTTT
TRBV5-4	TRBJ1-1	few	TRBD1	CASRPTGGWDMNTEAFF	TGTGCCAGCAGGCCTACAGGGGGCTGGGATATGAACACTGAAGCTTTCTTT
TRBV9	TRBJ1-4	NA	NA	CASSPPGRATNEKLFF	TGTGCCAGCAGCCCACCGGGCAGGGCAACTAATGAAAAACTGTTTTTT
TRBV7-2	TRBJ1-1	NA	NA	CASRPVGGYTEAFF	TGTGCCAGCAGACCTGTTGGGGGCTACACTGAAGCTTTCTTT
TRBV6-1	TRBJ2-1	NA	TRBD2	CASTASRGLAGVYNEQFF	TGTGCCAGCACCGCCTCCCGAGGACTAGCCGGGGTCTACAATGAGCAGTTCTTC
TRBV20-1	TRBJ2-5	NA	TRBD2	CSARGLAGALQETQYF	TGCAGTGCTAGAGGACTAGCGGGGGCCCTACAAGAGACCCAGTACTTC
TRBV11-2	TRBJ2-3	many	TRBD2	CASSLRTSGRAMVDTQYF	TGTGCCAGCAGCTTAAGGACTAGCGGGAGGGCCATGGTAGATACGCAGTATTTT
TRBV6-5	TRBJ2-6	NA	NA	CASSYSRHSGANVLTF	TGTGCCAGCAGTTACTCACGACACTCTGGGGCCAACGTCCTGACTTTC
TRBV5-6	TRBJ1-4	NA	NA	CASSLKAGVSTNEKLFF	TGTGCCAGCAGCTTGAAGGCTGGGGTTTCAACTAATGAAAAACTGTTTTTT
TRBV10-1	TRBJ2-1	many	NA	CASSVRVGNEQFF	TGCGCCAGCAGTGTAAGGGTTGGAAATGAGCAGTTCTTC
TRBV14	TRBJ1-5	NA	NA	CASSQGRQPQHF	TGTGCCAGCAGCCAAGGACGTCAGCCCCAGCATTTT
TRBV5-1	TRBJ1-1	NA	NA	CASSDSAVGNTEAFF	TGCGCCAGCAGCGACTCCGCGGTCGGGAACACTGAAGCTTTCTTT
TRBV25-1	TRBJ1-3	many	TRBD1	CASSTSGGIGNTIYF	TGTGCCAGCAGTACTTCAGGGGGAATTGGAAACACCATATATTTT
TRBV27	TRBJ2-7	NA	NA	CASSTRGFSYEQYF	TGTGCCAGCTCCACGAGGGGGTTCTCCTACGAGCAGTACTTC
TRBV12-3/TRBV12-4	TRBJ2-1	many	TRBD2	CASRPSGGYNEQFF	TGTGCCAGCCGGCCTAGCGGGGGGTACAATGAGCAGTTCTTC
TRBV5-6	TRBJ2-3	many	NA	CASSYGVSTDTQYF	TGTGCCAGCAGCTACGGGGTTAGCACAGATACGCAGTATTTT
TRBV27	TRBJ1-5	many	NA	CASSLHRNNQPQHF	TGTGCCAGCAGTTTACACAGAAACAATCAGCCCCAGCATTTT
TRBV29-1	TRBJ1-1	many	TRBD1	CSVVDRGDTEAFF	TGCAGCGTTGTGGACAGGGGGGACACTGAAGCTTTCTTT
TRBV6-2/TRBV6-3	TRBJ2-1	many	NA	CASSYSHNEQFF	TGTGCCAGCAGTTACTCGCACAATGAGCAGTTCTTC
TRBV12-3/TRBV12-4	TRBJ2-5	many	TRBD1	CASSRGTGEETQYF	TGTGCCAGCAGTCGAGGGACAGGAGAAGAGACCCAGTACTTC
TRBV20-1	TRBJ1-1	many	TRBD1	CSAMTGVGTEAFF	TGCAGTGCTATGACAGGGGTCGGCACTGAAGCTTTCTTT
TRBV6-6	TRBJ2-5	many	NA	CASSYRVQETQYF	TGTGCCAGCAGTTACCGGGTACAAGAGACCCAGTACTTC
TRBV6-5	TRBJ2-5	many	NA	CASSYPEGETQYF	TGTGCCAGCAGTTACCCCGAGGGGGAGACCCAGTACTTC
TRBV5-1	TRBJ2-7	many	NA	CASSLVVSGSYEQYF	TGCGCCAGCAGCTTGGTTGTTAGCGGTTCCTACGAGCAGTACTTC
TRBV2	TRBJ1-5	few	NA	CASAVEGGNQPQHF	TGTGCCAGCGCGGTGGAGGGAGGCAATCAGCCCCAGCATTTT
TRBV28	TRBJ1-2	NA	NA	CASSSPEDRAYGYTF	TGTGCCAGCAGTTCTCCCGAGGACCGAGCTTATGGCTACACCTTC
TRBV28	TRBJ2-1	NA	NA	CASSLKYREQFF	TGTGCCAGCAGTTTGAAATACCGTGAGCAGTTCTTC
TRBV29-1	TRBJ1-2	NA	NA	CSGYGEGYTF	TGCAGCGGCTATGGGGAGGGCTACACCTTC
TRBV10-3	TRBJ2-1	many	NA	CAISDSRGGAESSYNEQFF	TGTGCCATCAGTGATTCGAGGGGGGGAGCGGAGAGTTCTTACAATGAGCAGTTCTTC